This T cell receptor beta chain was captured by sequencing in a study of blood T cell repertoires in COVID-19. Study-wide context: Samples of COVID-19 (acute and convalescent) were obtained from the United States, Italy and Spain.

Germline V gives CDR1 MNHEY, CDR2 SVGAGI. V gave up 6 bases and J gave up 2 bases; unmatched junction bases: 9. The CDR3 consists of 15 residues. As processed by the authors: Estimation of nucleated cell counts was performed using reference gene primer amplification. The table came from immunoSEQ multiplex PCR; TCRdb's copy has only in-frame clones and leaves some out. The V and J calls and clone size were taken over from that table, and D and trimming were inferred from the DNA. Of a few hundred thousand clones listed, more than 65% are singletons. This clone has only one observation. The material sequenced was peripheral blood. The clonotype originates from a woman aged 60 to 75 with acute or convalescent COVID-19. The chain uses TRBV6-5 and TRBJ1-2, with 7 positions matching TRBD1. CDR3 protein: CASRPGGGQNYGYTF. CDR3 coding DNA: TGTGCCAGCAGACCTGGTGGGGGACAGAACTATGGCTACACCTTC.